Each of the 6 T cell receptor beta chains below was sequenced from the same sample in a study of shared clonotypes between healthy human individuals. Clones were sequenced by immunoSEQ multiplex PCR, and TCRdb holds only the in-frame ones, with some missing. The sample contains approximately 980,000 clones, less than 85% of which appear only once. Sample: memory CD4+ T cells sorted from blood. Subset in this sample: CD45RA-negative fraction. These receptor sequences come from a man aged 18 to 29 in good health.

The chain couples TRBV6-5 to TRBJ2-7; the match to TRBD1 covers 7 bases. Per the germline V gene, CDR1 is MNHEY and CDR2 is SVGAGI. This CDR3 is 14 amino acids long. The J segment lost 3 bases and the V segment lost 6 bases, leaving 8 bases of the junction unmatched. CDR3 residues: CASRQGGSYYEQYF. Written as DNA, the CDR3 is TGTGCCAGCAGGCAAGGGGGCTCTTACTACGAGCAGTACTTC.

The CDR3 DNA reads TGTGCCAGCAGCGGGCGGAACCTCCAAGAGACCCAGTACTTC. Amino acids: CASSGRNLQETQYF. This sequence joins TRBV9 and TRBJ2-5; D not resolved. The CDR3 consists of 14 residues. V lost 3 bases and J 1 base, leaving 10 bases between the germline ends. Germline-derived CDR1 and CDR2 are SGDLS and YYNGEE.

This clone was observed a few times. J is TRBJ2-6 and V is TRBV2, with D possibly being TRBD1 (5 bases). The CDR3 consists of 15 residues. CDR1 SNHLY and CDR2 FYNNEI come from the germline V gene. V was trimmed by 6 bases and J by 0 bases, leaving 9 bases between them. CDR3 residues: CASSSQGSGANVLTF. CDR3 DNA: TGTGCCAGCAGCTCGCAGGGCTCTGGGGCCAACGTCCTGACTTTC. Variable domain in full (rest from reference TRBV2 and TRBJ2-6): EPEVTQTPSHQVTQMGQEVILRCVPISNHLYFYWYRQILGQKVEFLVSFYNNEISEKSEIFDDQFSVERPDGSNFTLKIRSTKLEDSAMYFCASSSQGSGANVLTFGAGSRLTVL.

The V and J genes are TRBV6-1 and TRBJ1-5; D remains ambiguous. Germline V gene sequence: CDR1 MNHNS, CDR2 SASEGT. Between the trimmed V and J ends, which lost 6 bases and 2 bases, there was a span of 14 bases. The CDR3 totals 15 residues. DNA for the CDR3: TGTGCCAGCAGCTGGGCCCCGGGAGGCAATCAGCCCCAGCATTTT. Its protein is CASSWAPGGNQPQHF.

This clone was seen just once. This chain joins TRBV4-1 and TRBJ2-5; 11 bases are shared with TRBD2. Germline values: CDR1 MGHRA, CDR2 YSYEKL. This CDR3 region has 16 residues. V lost 1 base, J lost 2 bases, and 3 bases stayed unmatched. The CDR3 bases are TGCGCCAGCAGCCAAGGACTAGCGGGGATACAAGAGACCCAGTACTTC. This gives the protein CASSQGLAGIQETQYF.

The chain combines TRBV6-1 with TRBJ2-3; the D is unclear. Trimming shortened V by 2 bases and J by 0 bases, and 9 bases separated the two germline ends. The CDR3 has 15 amino acids. Looked up from germline, CDR1 is MNHNS and CDR2 is SASEGT. The CDR3: CASSELGTSTDTQYF. The CDR3 DNA reads as TGTGCCAGCAGTGAACTCGGAACTAGCACAGATACGCAGTATTTT.